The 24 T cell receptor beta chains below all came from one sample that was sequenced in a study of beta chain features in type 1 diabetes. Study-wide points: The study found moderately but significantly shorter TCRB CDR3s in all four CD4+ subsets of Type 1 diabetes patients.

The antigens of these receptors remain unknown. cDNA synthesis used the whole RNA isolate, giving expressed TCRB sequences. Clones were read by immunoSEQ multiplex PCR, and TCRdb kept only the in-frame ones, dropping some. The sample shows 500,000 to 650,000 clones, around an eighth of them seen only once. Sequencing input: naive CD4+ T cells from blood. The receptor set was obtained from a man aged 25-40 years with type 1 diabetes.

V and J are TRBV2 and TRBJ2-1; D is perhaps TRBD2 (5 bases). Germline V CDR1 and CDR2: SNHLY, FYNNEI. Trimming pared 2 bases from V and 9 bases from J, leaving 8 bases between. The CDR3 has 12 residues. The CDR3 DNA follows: TGTGCCAGCAGTGAATCGAGGGTTGAGCAGTTCTTC. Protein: CASSESRVEQFF. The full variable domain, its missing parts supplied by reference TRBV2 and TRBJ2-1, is EPEVTQTPSHQVTQMGQEVILRCVPISNHLYFYWYRQILGQKVEFLVSFYNNEISEKSEIFDDQFSVERPDGSNFTLKIRSTKLEDSAMYFCASSESRVEQFFGPGTRLTVL.

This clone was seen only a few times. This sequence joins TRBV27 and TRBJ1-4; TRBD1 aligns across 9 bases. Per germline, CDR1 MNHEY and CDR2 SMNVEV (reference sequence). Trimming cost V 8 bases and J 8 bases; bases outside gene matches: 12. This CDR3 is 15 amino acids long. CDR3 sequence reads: CASSTGTGSQEKLFF. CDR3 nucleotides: TGTGCCAGCTCCACCGGGACAGGGTCGCAGGAAAAACTGTTTTTT.

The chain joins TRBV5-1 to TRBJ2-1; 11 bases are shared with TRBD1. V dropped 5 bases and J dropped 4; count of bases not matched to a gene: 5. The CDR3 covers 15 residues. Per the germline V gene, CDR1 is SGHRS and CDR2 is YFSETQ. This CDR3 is CASRPGQGAYNEQFF. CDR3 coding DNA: TGCGCCAGCAGACCTGGACAGGGGGCGTACAATGAGCAGTTCTTC.

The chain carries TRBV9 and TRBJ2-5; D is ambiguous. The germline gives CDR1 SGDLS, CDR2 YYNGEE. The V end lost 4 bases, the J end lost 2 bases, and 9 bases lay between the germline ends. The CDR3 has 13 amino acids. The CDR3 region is CASSQASQETQYF. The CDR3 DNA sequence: TGTGCCAGCAGCCAAGCGAGTCAAGAGACCCAGTACTTC.

The DNA for the CDR3 is TGTGCCAGTAGTGAACAGTCTGGTCGGCTGTTTTTT. Translated: CASSEQSGRLFF. The rearrangement joins TRBV19 to TRBJ1-4; no definite D call. Trimming took 5 bases from V and 14 from J, leaving 15 bases between them. Germline V gene data show CDR1 as LNHDA and CDR2 as SQIVND (reference sequence). The CDR3 length is 12 residues.

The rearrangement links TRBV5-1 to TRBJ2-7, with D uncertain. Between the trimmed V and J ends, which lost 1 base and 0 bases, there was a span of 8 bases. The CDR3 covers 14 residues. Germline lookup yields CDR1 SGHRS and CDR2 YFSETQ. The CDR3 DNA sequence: TGCGCCAGCAGCTTGTCCAGGAACTCCTACGAGCAGTACTTC. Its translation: CASSLSRNSYEQYF.

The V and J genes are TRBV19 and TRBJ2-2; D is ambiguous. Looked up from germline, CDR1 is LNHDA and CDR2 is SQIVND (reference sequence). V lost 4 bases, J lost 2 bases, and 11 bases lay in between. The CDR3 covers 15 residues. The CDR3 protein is CASSSRSGNTGELFF. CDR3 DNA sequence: TGTGCCAGTAGTAGCCGTTCAGGAAACACCGGGGAGCTGTTTTTT.

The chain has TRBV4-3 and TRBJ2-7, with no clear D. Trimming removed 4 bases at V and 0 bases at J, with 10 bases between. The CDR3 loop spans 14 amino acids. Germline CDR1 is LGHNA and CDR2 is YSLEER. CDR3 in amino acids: CASSPSPSSYEQYF. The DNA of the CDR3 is TGCGCCAGCAGCCCATCCCCCAGCTCCTACGAGCAGTACTTC.

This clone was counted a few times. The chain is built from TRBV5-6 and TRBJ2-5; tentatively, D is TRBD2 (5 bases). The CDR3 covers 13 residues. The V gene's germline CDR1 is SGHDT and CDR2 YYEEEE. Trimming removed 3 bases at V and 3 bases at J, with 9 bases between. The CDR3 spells CASSSGYEETQYF. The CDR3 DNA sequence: TGTGCCAGCAGCTCGGGGTATGAAGAGACCCAGTACTTC.

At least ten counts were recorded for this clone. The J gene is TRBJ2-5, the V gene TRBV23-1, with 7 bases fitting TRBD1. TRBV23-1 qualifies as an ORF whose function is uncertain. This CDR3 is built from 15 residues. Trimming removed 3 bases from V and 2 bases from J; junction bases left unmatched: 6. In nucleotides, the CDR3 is TGCGCCAGCAGTCAGCCGCTGGACAGGCAAGAGACCCAGTACTTC. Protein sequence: CASSQPLDRQETQYF.

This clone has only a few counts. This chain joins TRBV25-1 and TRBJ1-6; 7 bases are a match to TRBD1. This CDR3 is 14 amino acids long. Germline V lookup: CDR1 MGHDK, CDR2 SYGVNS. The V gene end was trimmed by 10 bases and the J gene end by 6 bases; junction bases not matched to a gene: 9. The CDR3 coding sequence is TGTGCCACCAGGCTTAGACAGGGTAATTCACCCCTCCACTTT. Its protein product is CATRLRQGNSPLHF.

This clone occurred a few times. The CDR3, as DNA: TGTGCCAGCAGCCCGACAGATCATAATGAAAAACTGTTTTTT. It yields the protein CASSPTDHNEKLFF. This chain uses TRBV6-5 with TRBJ1-4, with a weak D call TRBD1 (5 bases). Per germline, CDR1 MNHEY and CDR2 SVGAGI. The CDR3 covers 14 residues. V was trimmed by 6 bases and J by 4 bases, leaving 12 bases between them.

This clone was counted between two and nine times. The CDR3 nucleotides read TGTGCCAGCGGAACTAGCGGGGGATACAATGAGCAGTTCTTC. This codes for CASGTSGGYNEQFF. The V call is TRBV2, the J call TRBJ2-1; 11 nucleotides align to TRBD2. The germline V gene has CDR1 SNHLY and CDR2 FYNNEI. This CDR3 spans 14 amino acids. The V gene end was trimmed by 8 bases and the J gene end by 4 bases; junction bases not matched to a gene: 4.

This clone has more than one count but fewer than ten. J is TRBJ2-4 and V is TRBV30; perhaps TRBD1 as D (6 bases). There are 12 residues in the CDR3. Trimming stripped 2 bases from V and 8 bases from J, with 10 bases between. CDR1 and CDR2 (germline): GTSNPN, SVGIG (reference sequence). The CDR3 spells CAWSPDRHIQYF. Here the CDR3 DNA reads TGTGCCTGGAGTCCCGACAGGCACATTCAGTACTTC.

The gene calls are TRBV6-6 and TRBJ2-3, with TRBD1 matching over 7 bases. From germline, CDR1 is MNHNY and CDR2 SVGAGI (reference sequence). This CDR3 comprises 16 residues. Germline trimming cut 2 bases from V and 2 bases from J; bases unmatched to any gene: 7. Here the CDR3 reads CASSYRGQTITDTQYF. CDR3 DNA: TGTGCCAGCAGTTACAGGGGACAGACCATCACAGATACGCAGTATTTT.

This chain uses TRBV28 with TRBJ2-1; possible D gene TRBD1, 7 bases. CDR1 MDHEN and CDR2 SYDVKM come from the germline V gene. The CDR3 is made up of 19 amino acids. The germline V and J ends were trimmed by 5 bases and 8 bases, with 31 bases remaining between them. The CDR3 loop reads CASSNHPTGRSWLVDEQFF. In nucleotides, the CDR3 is TGTGCCAGCAGTAACCATCCGACAGGGAGGTCTTGGTTAGTCGATGAGCAGTTCTTC.

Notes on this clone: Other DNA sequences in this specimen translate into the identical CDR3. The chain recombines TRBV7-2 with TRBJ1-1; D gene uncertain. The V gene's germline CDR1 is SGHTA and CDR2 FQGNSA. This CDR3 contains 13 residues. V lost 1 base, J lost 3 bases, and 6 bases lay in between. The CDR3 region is CASSLVGDTEAFF. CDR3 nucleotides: TGTGCCAGCAGCTTAGTTGGGGACACTGAAGCTTTCTTT.

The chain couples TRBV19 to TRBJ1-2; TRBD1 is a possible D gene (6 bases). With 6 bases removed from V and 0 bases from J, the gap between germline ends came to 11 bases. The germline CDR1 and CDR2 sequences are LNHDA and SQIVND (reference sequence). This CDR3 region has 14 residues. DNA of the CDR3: TGTGCCAGTAGAAGACAGGCGGCTAACTATGGCTACACCTTC. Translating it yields CASRRQAANYGYTF.

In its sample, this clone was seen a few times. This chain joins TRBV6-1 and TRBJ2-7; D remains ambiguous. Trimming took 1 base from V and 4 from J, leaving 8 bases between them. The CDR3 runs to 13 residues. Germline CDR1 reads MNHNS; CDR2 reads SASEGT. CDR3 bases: TGTGCCAGCAGTGAAGGGGATGGTTACGAGCAGTACTTC. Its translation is CASSEGDGYEQYF.

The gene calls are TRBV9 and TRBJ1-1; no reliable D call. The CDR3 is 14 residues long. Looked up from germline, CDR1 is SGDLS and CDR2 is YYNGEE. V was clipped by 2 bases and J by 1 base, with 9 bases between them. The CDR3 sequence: CASSVELWNTEAFF. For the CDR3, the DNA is TGTGCCAGCAGCGTCGAACTCTGGAACACTGAAGCTTTCTTT.

The CDR3 is CASSVAPESYEQYF. DNA of the CDR3: TGTGCCAGCAGCGTAGCTCCGGAGTCCTACGAGCAGTACTTC. The J gene is TRBJ2-7, the V gene TRBV9; D is uncertain. The CDR3 contains 14 residues. CDR1 is SGDLS, CDR2 YYNGEE, per germline. Trimming stripped 0 bases from V and 1 base from J, with 8 bases between.

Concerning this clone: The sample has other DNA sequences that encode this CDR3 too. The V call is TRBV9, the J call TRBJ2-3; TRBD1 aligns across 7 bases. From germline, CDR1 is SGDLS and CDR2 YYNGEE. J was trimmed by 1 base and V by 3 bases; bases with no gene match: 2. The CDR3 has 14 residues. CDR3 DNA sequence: TGTGCCAGCAGCGCAGGACAGGGCACAGATACGCAGTATTTT. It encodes CASSAGQGTDTQYF. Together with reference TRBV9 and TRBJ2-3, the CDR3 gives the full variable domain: DSGVTQTPKHLITATGQRVTLRCSPRSGDLSVYWYQQSLDQGLQFLIQYYNGEERAKGNILERFSAQQFPDLHSELNLSSLELGDSALYFCASSAGQGTDTQYFGPGTRLTVL.

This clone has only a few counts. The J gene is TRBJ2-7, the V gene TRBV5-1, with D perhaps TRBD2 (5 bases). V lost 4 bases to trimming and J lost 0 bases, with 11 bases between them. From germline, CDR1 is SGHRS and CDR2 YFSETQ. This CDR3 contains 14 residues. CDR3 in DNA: TGCGCCAGCAGCCTGGAGGACGTCTCCTACGAGCAGTACTTC. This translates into CASSLEDVSYEQYF.

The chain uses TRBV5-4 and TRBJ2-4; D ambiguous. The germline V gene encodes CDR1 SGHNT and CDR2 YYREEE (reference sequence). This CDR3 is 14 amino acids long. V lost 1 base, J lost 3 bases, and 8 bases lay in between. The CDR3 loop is CASSLLGVKNIQYF. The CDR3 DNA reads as TGTGCCAGCAGCTTGCTTGGGGTCAAAAACATTCAGTACTTC.